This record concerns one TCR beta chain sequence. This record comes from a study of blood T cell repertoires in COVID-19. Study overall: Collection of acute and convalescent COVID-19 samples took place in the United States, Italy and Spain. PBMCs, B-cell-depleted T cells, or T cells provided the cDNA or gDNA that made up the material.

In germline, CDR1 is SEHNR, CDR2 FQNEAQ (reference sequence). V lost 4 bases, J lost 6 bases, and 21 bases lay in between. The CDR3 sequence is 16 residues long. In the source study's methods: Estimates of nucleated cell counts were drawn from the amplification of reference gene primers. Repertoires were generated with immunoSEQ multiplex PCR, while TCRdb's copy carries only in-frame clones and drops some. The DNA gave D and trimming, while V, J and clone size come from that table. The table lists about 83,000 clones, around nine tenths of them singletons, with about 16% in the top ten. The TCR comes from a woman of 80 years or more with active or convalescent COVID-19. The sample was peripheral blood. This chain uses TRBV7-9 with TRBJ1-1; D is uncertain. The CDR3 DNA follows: TGTGCCAGCAGCTCCGGAGGGTGGAGACGGTTGGCTGAAGCTTTCTTT. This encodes CASSSGGWRRLAEAFF.